The present T cell receptor beta chain was sequenced within a study of shared clonotypes between healthy human individuals (dated by TCRdb to 2020 to 2021). For the wider study: Two women and a few men aged 18 to 49 years were included in the cohort. Between about 0.94 and 10 billion PBMCs per donor were obtained by leukapheresis. The study deeply sequenced blood TCR repertoires of five healthy adults to estimate repertoire size and the extent of clonotype sharing between individuals. Different laboratories and diverse techniques were used to prepare libraries and sequence TCR repertoires, to increase sequencing depth and limit assay-specific biases. For each donor, three plates each were used for CD4 naive and CD4 memory, two plates were used for CD8 naive, and one plate was used for CD8 memory.

Regarding this clone: This receptor's antigen is unknown. Within one base of it there is no much larger clone, and no base qualities were kept. Other DNA sequences from this sample encode an identical CDR3 as well.

Deletion took 2 bases off V and 0 bases off J, with a span of 8 bases between the germline ends. CDR1 MNHEY and CDR2 SMNVEV were looked up in the germline V gene (reference sequence). The CDR3 starts with the cysteine, ends with the phenylalanine, and has 14 residues. Only the CDR3 DNA stays, 42 bases, in frame from base 1. Using the deep immunoSEQ assay, TCR CDR3 regions were amplified from genomic DNA by multiplex PCR. Genomic DNA extracted from each cell subset was distributed evenly over all wells of several immunoSEQ 96-well plates, and each plate served as one replicate. For sorted subsets, each replicate PCR was loaded with roughly 0.2 ug genomic DNA, equivalent to about 30,000 T cell genomes. Purified libraries were measured with a Qubit 3.0 fluorometer, size-checked on a Bioanalyzer 2100, and measured again with the KAPA Library Quantification kit. A separate single-read 150-cycle Illumina NextSeq 550 flow cell was used to sequence each immunoSEQ 96-well plate. Per the authors' processing: Because the immunoSEQ output included only junctional sequences and no quality scores, the filtering could not be the same as the filtering used for full-length reads. To assign V/J genes and CDR3, sequences were annotated using PyIR, a Python wrapper for IgBLAST v1.9, with IMGT germline references. Reads were filtered out if the reads had weak V/J assignments (E-value above 1e-6), no CDR3, stop codons, out-of-frame junctions, or ambiguous translated residues. V3J clonotypes were defined by identical inferred V gene, J gene, and CDR3 amino acid sequence. To compute the percentage overlap between repertoires, the number of shared unique clonotypes was divided by the size of the smaller repertoire. Richness of each repertoire was evaluated using RTK rarefaction, the Chao1 estimator, and Recon v2.1 estimates of unobserved clonotypes. Generation probabilities were computed with OLGA for all TCRbeta clonotypes obtained by the gDNA method from several donors. TCRdb obtained this table from immuneACCESS and retained in-frame rearrangements with V and J assigned. These tables miss some clones; where compared with another copy, unresolved V genes account for less than half of the shortfall, and the remainder is unexplained. The V and J calls and the clone size are those of that table, but D and trimming were determined from the DNA. This sample comprises hundreds of thousands of clones, around 78% of them detected only once. The ten largest clones add up to 1.5% to 2% of the sample.

Overall study outcomes, separate from this receptor: The small number of donors limited the genetic and exposure-history diversity represented. Larger estimated clonotype richness was generally found for naive subsets than for memory subsets. Compared with non-shared clonotypes, clonotypes shared by all four sorted-subset donors had higher generation probabilities. Based on pairwise subsampling, the degree of clonotype sharing among donors was expected to be affected by sequencing depth. Sampling was restricted to blood, and TCR repertoires in tissues likely differ from the TCR repertoires found in blood. Around 5% of naive CD4, approximately 3.7% of naive CD8, around 2.3% of memory CD4, and less than 0.45% of memory CD8 clonotypes were shared across several donors. Incomplete sequencing was indicated by rarefaction of sorted-subset datasets, despite the large sequencing depth.

The donors were healthy, HIV-negative adults who had no recently reported acute infections or vaccinations. All donors were Caucasian adults living in Nashville, Tennessee, USA. CD4+ T cells were enriched by magnetic negative selection; naive cells were then positively selected on CD45RA, and the negative fraction formed the memory subset. After blood collection by leukapheresis, PBMCs were isolated using Ficoll-Histopaque density gradient centrifugation and then cryopreserved in the vapor phase of liquid nitrogen. Analytical flow cytometry was used to check the purity and quantity of each magnetically sorted T cell population. From each sorted fraction, genomic DNA was isolated and quantified by UV absorbance on a Nanodrop 2000c.

Sequencing used memory CD4+ T cells sorted from blood. The cell subset or site label, read with the paper, signifies: CD45RA-negative fraction. The clonotype comes from a woman between 25 and 40 years old in good health. The chain was built from TRBV27 and TRBJ2-7; confidence is insufficient to name the D gene. Read as DNA, the sequence is TGTGCCAGCAGTTTAGCGAGCCGCTCCTACGAGCAGTACTTC. It translates as CASSLASRSYEQYF.